What follows describes a single T cell receptor beta chain. The sample belongs to a study of cytomegalovirus exposure and HLA in healthy donors. The germline gives CDR1 MNHEY, CDR2 SVGAGI. The CDR3 is made up of 16 amino acids. V trimming: 0 bases; J trimming: 3 bases; junction bases outside the gene matches: 6. The PCR contained 60 Vbeta and 13 Jbeta primers. Profiling relied on immunoSEQ multiplex PCR, and the TCRdb table lists in-frame clones only, not all of them. The sample holds 80,000 to 130,000 clones, roughly 75% seen once. Sequenced: PBMCs. The chain recombines TRBV6-5 with TRBJ2-7; 9 bases are a match to TRBD2. The TCR sequence derives from a woman between 18 and 29 years old in good health and CMV-seropositive. CDR3 bases: TGTGCCAGCAGTTACTCGAGGGTAGCGGGAGACTACGAGCAGTACTTC. Residues: CASSYSRVAGDYEQYF.